This TCR beta chain was sequenced during a study of blood T cell repertoires in COVID-19. In the study overall: Researchers got acute and convalescent COVID-19 samples from the United States, Italy and Spain.

The data were produced by immunoSEQ multiplex PCR, yet TCRdb's version contains in-frame clones alone and is incomplete. The table includes fewer than 200,000 clones, 70% to 90% detected once. With 3 bases removed from V and 3 bases from J, the gap between germline ends came to 17 bases. The germline V gene has CDR1 SGHNT and CDR2 YENEEA. This CDR3 has 16 amino acids. The receptor comes from a man between 35 and 55 years old with active or convalescent COVID-19. The chain links TRBV11-3 to TRBJ1-2; a possible D gene is TRBD1 (5 bases). Sequenced: peripheral blood. The CDR3 nucleotides read TGTGCCAGCAGCTTCTCCTCCCAAGGGGCGGACTATGGCTACACCTTC. This translates into CASSFSSQGADYGYTF.